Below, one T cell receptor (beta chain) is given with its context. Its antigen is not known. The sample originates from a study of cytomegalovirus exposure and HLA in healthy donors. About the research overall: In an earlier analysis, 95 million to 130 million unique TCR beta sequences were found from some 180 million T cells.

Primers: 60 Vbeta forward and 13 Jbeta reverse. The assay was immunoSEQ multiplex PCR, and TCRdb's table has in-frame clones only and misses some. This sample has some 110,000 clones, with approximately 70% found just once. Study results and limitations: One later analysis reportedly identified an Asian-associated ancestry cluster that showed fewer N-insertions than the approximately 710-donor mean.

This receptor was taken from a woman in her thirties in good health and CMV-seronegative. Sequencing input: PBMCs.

Written as DNA, the CDR3 is TGTGCCAGCAGCTCCAAAAACAGCCCGGCCACTGAAGCTTTCTTT. It yields the protein CASSSKNSPATEAFF. The V and J genes are TRBV11-2 and TRBJ1-1; D is undetermined. Germline CDR1 and CDR2: SGHAT and FQNNGV. With 4 bases removed from V and 4 bases from J, the gap between germline ends came to 16 bases. This CDR3 contains 15 residues. The full variable domain, completed using reference TRBV11-2 and TRBJ1-1, is EAGVAQSPRYKIIEKRQSVAFWCNPISGHATLYWYQQILGQGPKLLIQFQNNGVVDDSQLPKDRFSAERLKGVDSTLKIQPAKLEDSAVYLCASSSKNSPATEAFFGQGTRLTVV.